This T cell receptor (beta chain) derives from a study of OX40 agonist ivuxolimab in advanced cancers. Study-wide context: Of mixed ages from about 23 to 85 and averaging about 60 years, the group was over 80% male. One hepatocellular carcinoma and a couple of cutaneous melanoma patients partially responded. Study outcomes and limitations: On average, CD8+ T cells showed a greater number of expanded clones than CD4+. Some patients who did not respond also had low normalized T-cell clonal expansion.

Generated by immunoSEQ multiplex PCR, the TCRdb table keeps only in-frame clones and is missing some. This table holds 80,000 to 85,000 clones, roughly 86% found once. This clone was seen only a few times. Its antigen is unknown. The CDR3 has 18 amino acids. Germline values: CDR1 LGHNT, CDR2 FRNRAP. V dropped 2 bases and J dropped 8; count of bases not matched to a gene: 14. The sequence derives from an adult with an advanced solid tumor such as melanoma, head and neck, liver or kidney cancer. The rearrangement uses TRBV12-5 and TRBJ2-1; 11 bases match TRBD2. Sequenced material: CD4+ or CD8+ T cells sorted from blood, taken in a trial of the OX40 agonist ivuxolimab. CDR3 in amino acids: CASGLKLGTSGPTHEQFF. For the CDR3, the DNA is TGTGCTAGTGGTTTGAAATTGGGGACTAGCGGCCCAACCCATGAGCAGTTCTTC. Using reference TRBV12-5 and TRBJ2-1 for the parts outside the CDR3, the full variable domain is DARVTQTPRHKVTEMGQEVTMRCQPILGHNTVFWYRQTMMQGLELLAYFRNRAPLDDSGMPKDRFSAEMPDATLATLKIQPSEPRDSAVYFCASGLKLGTSGPTHEQFFGPGTRLTVL.